What follows are 11 T cell receptor beta chains derived from one specimen sequenced in a study of blood T cells in healthy people across ages. Then a second PCR, running roughly 7 to 11 cycles, was carried out with a sample-barcoded 5' primer and a J-beta primer mix. Using its own MiXCR run on the 5' RACE reads, TCRdb lists one record per CDR3 protein. This table holds roughly 800,000 distinct CDR3 sequences, around 25% found once. These data also featured in a second study, about T cells of mothers and their children.

Sequencing used blood. The receptors were gathered from a boy between 5 and 17 years old in good health.

The J gene is TRBJ1-6, the V gene TRBV11-2; D not certain. CDR1 is SGHAT and CDR2 is FQNNGV in the germline V gene. V was pared by 6 bases and J by 9 bases, with 33 bases between. CDR3 length equals 20 residues. The DNA of the CDR3 is TGTGCCAGCAGAAAACAAGGCGGGCGGAGGGAAGGCATAAGTAGTTCACCCCTCCACTTT. Protein: CASRKQGGRREGISSSPLHF. The whole variable domain, filled in from reference TRBV11-2 and TRBJ1-6, reads EAGVAQSPRYKIIEKRQSVAFWCNPISGHATLYWYQQILGQGPKLLIQFQNNGVVDDSQLPKDRFSAERLKGVDSTLKIQPAKLEDSAVYLCASRKQGGRREGISSSPLHFGNGTRLTVT.

The rearrangement links TRBV5-1 to TRBJ2-7; tentatively, D is TRBD2 (5 bases). The length of the CDR3 is 13 residues. V shed 4 bases and J shed 3 bases, with 11 bases lying between them. In germline, CDR1 is SGHRS, CDR2 YFSETQ. The CDR3 DNA sequence: TGCGCCAGCAGCCCGGACGGACTCTACGAGCAGTACTTC. This translates into CASSPDGLYEQYF.

This clonotype was seen ten or more times. A junction end diverges from the germline sequence, so it may reflect a read error. The chain carries TRBV6-5 and TRBJ2-2, with D possibly matching TRBD2 (6 bases). The germline V gene has CDR1 MNHEY and CDR2 SVGAGI. The CDR3 is made up of 16 amino acids. The chain's CDR3 is CASSFRDWINNGELFF. The CDR3 DNA sequence: TGTGCCAGCAGTTTCCGGGACTGGATTAACAACGGGGAGCTGTTTTTT.

The chain joins TRBV15 to TRBJ2-1; D gene ambiguous. CDR1 is LNHNV and CDR2 is YYDKDF in the germline V gene (reference sequence). CDR3 size: 13 residues. Trimming took off 2 bases at V and 3 bases at J, with 5 bases between the two ends. The CDR3 nucleotides are TGTGCCACCAGCAGATCGGACTACAATGAGCAGTTCTTC. This gives the protein CATSRSDYNEQFF.

Concerning this clonotype: It may be a read error: a sequence one base away is much more abundant. The chain couples TRBV3-1 to TRBJ1-4, with 7 bases lining up with TRBD1. The germline CDR1 and CDR2 sequences are LGHDT and YNNKEL (reference sequence). This CDR3 has 15 amino acids. CDR3 residues: CASSPQQGSREKLLF. The CDR3 nucleotides are TGTGCCAGCAGCCCTCAACAGGGGAGCAGAGAAAAACTGCTTTTT.

This rearrangement joins TRBV27 to TRBJ2-5, with D perhaps given as TRBD1 or TRBD2 (5 bases each). The J call may be incorrect, as the DNA end agrees better with TRBJ2-7. There are 14 residues in the CDR3. Germline V gene lookup returns CDR1 MNHEY and CDR2 SMNVEV (reference sequence). CDR3: CASSWAGTFYEQYF. CDR3 coding DNA: TGTGCCAGCAGTTGGGCAGGGACCTTCTACGAGCAGTACTTC.

This clonotype was picked up a small number of times. The V gene is TRBV6-2 or TRBV6-3, the J gene TRBJ1-1, with D unresolved. CDR1 is MNHEY and CDR2 is SVGEGT in the germline V gene. The CDR3 length is 13 residues. Trimming removed 6 bases at V and 1 base at J, with 9 bases between. CDR3 region: CASSIITNTEAFF. In nucleotides, the CDR3 is TGTGCCAGCAGCATCATCACGAACACTGAAGCTTTCTTT.

The chain combines TRBV19 with TRBJ2-7, with D perhaps TRBD1 (5 bases). The CDR3 runs 15 residues. Trimming took off 1 base at V and 3 bases at J, with 13 bases between the two ends. Looked up from germline, CDR1 is LNHDA and CDR2 is SQIVND (reference sequence). As DNA, the CDR3 is TGTGCCAGTAGTATAGGGCAGGGCAGTTTCTACGAGCAGTACTTC. Translated: CASSIGQGSFYEQYF.

V usage is TRBV20-1 and J usage is TRBJ2-5, with 11 bases identical to TRBD2. The CDR3 spans 15 residues. The J segment lost 1 base and the V segment lost 4 bases, leaving 5 bases of the junction unmatched. Germline V gene data show CDR1 as DFQATT and CDR2 as SNEGSKA (reference sequence). The CDR3 coding sequence is TGCAGTGCTATACGACTAGCGGGGAGCCAAGAGACCCAGTACTTC. Residues: CSAIRLAGSQETQYF.

The rearrangement links TRBV7-3 to TRBJ2-1, with 11 nucleotides matching TRBD2. CDR3 size: 15 residues. Germline V gene data show CDR1 as SGHTA and CDR2 as FQGTGA. J lost 6 bases, V lost 4 bases, and 5 bases had no gene match. CDR3 nucleotides: TGTGCCAGCAGCTATAGCGGGGGGGCCCGCAATGAGCAGTTCTTC. This sequence encodes CASSYSGGARNEQFF.

In this sample, this clonotype turned up many times. The rearrangement joins TRBV7-9 to TRBJ2-1, with no clear D. This CDR3 is 15 amino acids long. The germline CDR1 and CDR2 sequences are SEHNR and FQNEAQ (reference sequence). V dropped 5 bases and J dropped 0 bases, with 11 bases sitting between them. The CDR3 nucleotides are TGTGCCAGCAGCCGGACGGTCAGCTCCTACAATGAGCAGTTCTTC. Amino acid sequence: CASSRTVSSYNEQFF. The full variable domain, completed using reference TRBV7-9 and TRBJ2-1, is DTGVSQNPRHKITKRGQNVTFRCDPISEHNRLYWYRQTLGQGPEFLTYFQNEAQLEKSRLLSDRFSAERPKGSFSTLEIQRTEQGDSAMYLCASSRTVSSYNEQFFGPGTRLTVL.